The T cell receptor (beta chain) described here comes from a study of T cell repertoires in cytomegalovirus infection. This CDR3 comprises 16 residues. The V gene end was trimmed by 2 bases and the J gene end by 5 bases; junction bases not matched to a gene: 4. Looked up from germline, CDR1 is SGHTA and CDR2 is FQGTGA. This clonotype has ten or more counts. In TCRdb, the reads were re-called with MiXCR into one record per CDR3 protein. The table lists 480,000 or so distinct CDR3 sequences, around 10% of them singletons. The chain couples TRBV7-3 to TRBJ2-1, with 12 nucleotides matching TRBD2. Sequenced material: PBMCs. The sequence derives from a human donor in good health (CMV status not recorded). Some clones in this sample may be carry-over from other donors' samples. CDR3 DNA: TGTGCCAGCAGCTTAGTGACTAGCGGGAGACACAATGAGCAGTTCTTC. Protein product: CASSLVTSGRHNEQFF. Filled out from reference TRBV7-3 and TRBJ2-1, the complete variable domain reads GAGVSQTPSNKVTEKGKYVELRCDPISGHTALYWYRQSLGQGPEFLIYFQGTGAADDSGLPNDRFFAVRPEGSVSTLKIQRTERGDSAVYLCASSLVTSGRHNEQFFGPGTRLTVL.